Below, 28 T cell receptor beta chains from the same sample are listed, as sequenced in a study of identical twins. TCRdb passed the 5' RACE reads through MiXCR, listing each CDR3 protein once. The sample shows 550,000 to 700,000 distinct CDR3 sequences, 9.6% of them seen only once. A further study also used this sample, focusing on yellow fever vaccine responses in identical twins.

Sequencing input: PBMCs. The receptors come from a woman under 30 in good health.

This chain uses TRBV12-3 or TRBV12-4 with TRBJ2-2; TRBD1 agrees at 8 bases. The CDR3 extends over 16 amino acids. The J segment lost 1 base and the V segment lost 6 bases, leaving 7 bases of the junction unmatched. The CDR3: CASRPWGQENTGELFF. The CDR3, as DNA: TGTGCCAGCAGACCTTGGGGACAGGAGAACACCGGGGAGCTGTTTTTT.

This clonotype was counted ten times or more. The chain has TRBV11-3 and TRBJ2-5; 10 bases map to TRBD1. This CDR3 region has 15 residues. Unmatched junction bases numbered 5, after V lost 5 bases and J lost 2 bases. CDR1 is SGHNT, CDR2 YENEEA, per germline. CDR3 sequence: CASSPGQGGQETQYF. CDR3 in DNA: TGTGCCAGCAGCCCCGGACAGGGGGGGCAAGAGACCCAGTACTTC.

This clonotype was recorded at least ten times. The rearrangement uses TRBV12-3 or TRBV12-4 and TRBJ2-1; D ambiguous. The CDR3 extends over 12 amino acids. The V end lost 6 bases, the J end lost 8 bases, and 11 bases lay between the germline ends. CDR3 DNA sequence: TGTGCCAGCAGCTTGGGTCGGGATGAGCAGTTCTTC. Its translation is CASSLGRDEQFF.

Ten or more counts support this clonotype. The chain couples TRBV12-3 or TRBV12-4 to TRBJ2-7; TRBD2 matches 10 bases. The CDR3 totals 15 residues. V lost 3 bases, J lost 4 bases, and 6 bases stayed unmatched. Here the CDR3 DNA reads TGTGCCAGCAGTTTTGGGCTAGCGGGGGTTTACGAGCAGTACTTC. Its protein product is CASSFGLAGVYEQYF.

This clonotype was recorded a few times. This rearrangement joins TRBV20-1 to TRBJ2-5; possibly TRBD1 for D (6 bases). Looked up from germline, CDR1 is DFQATT and CDR2 is SNEGSKA (reference sequence). With 3 bases removed from V and 5 bases from J, the gap between germline ends came to 13 bases. This CDR3 is 13 amino acids long. This chain's CDR3 is CSASGTFRETQYF. CDR3 bases: TGCAGTGCTAGCGGGACATTCAGGGAGACCCAGTACTTC.

This clonotype occurred a few times. The chain employs TRBV20-1 and TRBJ2-6; D remains ambiguous. Looked up from germline, CDR1 is DFQATT and CDR2 is SNEGSKA (reference sequence). Trimming took 5 bases from V and 0 from J, leaving 5 bases between them. This CDR3 region has 13 residues. The CDR3 DNA is TGCAGTGCTGTTAGCTCTGGGGCCAACGTCCTGACTTTC. Translating it yields CSAVSSGANVLTF.

This clonotype has more than one count but fewer than ten. The CDR3 loop is CASSFFSWAGGVSSTDTQYF. The DNA for the CDR3 is TGTGCCAGCTCATTCTTCAGTTGGGCGGGGGGGGTCTCTAGCACAGATACGCAGTATTTT. V gene TRBV11-2 combines with J gene TRBJ2-3; 9 positions agree with TRBD2. This CDR3 spans 20 amino acids. CDR1 is SGHAT, CDR2 FQNNGV, per germline. The V segment lost 8 bases and the J segment 0 bases; nucleotides outside the gene matches: 21.

CDR3 bases: TGTGCCAGCAGCGTAGAGGGAGGAACCTACGAGCAGTACTTC. Amino acid sequence: CASSVEGGTYEQYF. The rearrangement links TRBV9 to TRBJ2-7, with D possibly matching TRBD2 (6 bases). Trimming removed 0 bases at V and 2 bases at J, with 9 bases between. The germline gives CDR1 SGDLS, CDR2 YYNGEE. CDR3 length equals 14 residues.

This clonotype was seen a handful of times. This chain links TRBV28 with TRBJ2-3; TRBD1 matches 7 bases. CDR1 and CDR2 (germline): MDHEN, SYDVKM. CDR3 length equals 14 residues. J was trimmed by 5 bases and V by 4 bases; bases with no gene match: 6. CDR3 loop: CASSSDRRRDTQYF. The CDR3 DNA reads TGTGCCAGCAGTTCGGACAGGCGCCGAGATACGCAGTATTTT. Full variable domain (outside the CDR3, taken from reference TRBV28 and TRBJ2-3): DVKVTQSSRYLVKRTGEKVFLECVQDMDHENMFWYRQDPGLGLRLIYFSYDVKMKEKGDIPEGYSVSREKKERFSLILESASTNQTSMYLCASSSDRRRDTQYFGPGTRLTVL.

The rearrangement uses TRBV11-2 and TRBJ2-7; 9 bases align to TRBD2. CDR1 is SGHAT, CDR2 FQNNGV, per germline. The trim removed 0 bases at V and 3 bases at J, leaving 6 bases unmatched. The CDR3 has 16 amino acids. CDR3 residues: CASSLEAGGALYEQYF. The CDR3 nucleotides read TGTGCCAGCAGCTTAGAAGCGGGGGGTGCCCTCTACGAGCAGTACTTC.

The V and J genes are TRBV28 and TRBJ1-1, with D uncertain. With 8 bases removed from V and 13 bases from J, the gap between germline ends came to 8 bases. Looked up from germline, CDR1 is MDHEN and CDR2 is SYDVKM. The CDR3 is made up of 8 amino acids. The CDR3, as DNA: TGTGCCAGCGGACGTGGTTTCTTT. It is translated as CASGRGFF.

V and J are TRBV14 and TRBJ2-1; TRBD2 agrees at 16 bases. Germline loops: CDR1 SGHDN, CDR2 FVKESK. The CDR3 is 21 amino acids. J lost 7 bases, V lost 1 base, and 16 bases had no gene match. CDR3 DNA: TGTGCCAGCAGCCAAGGGGCCAGTTCCGGGACTAGCGGGAGGGCCTGGAATGAGCAGTTCTTC. Its translation is CASSQGASSGTSGRAWNEQFF.

The rearrangement uses TRBV12-3 or TRBV12-4 and TRBJ2-1; 15 bases map to TRBD2. This CDR3 is built from 15 residues. V lost 5 bases, J lost 8 bases, and 4 bases stayed unmatched. CDR3 DNA: TGTGCCAGCAGTCGGACTAGCGGGGGGGCCGATGAGCAGTTCTTC. It yields the protein CASSRTSGGADEQFF.

This sequence joins TRBV6-1 and TRBJ2-7; no clear D. The CDR3 is made up of 14 amino acids. Germline CDR1 is MNHNS and CDR2 is SASEGT. V lost 5 bases and J lost 0, with 11 bases in between. The CDR3, as DNA: TGTGCCAGCAGTCAACCGTCGAGCTCCTACGAGCAGTACTTC. Its protein product is CASSQPSSSYEQYF.

This chain uses TRBV4-1 with TRBJ2-5, with D maybe TRBD2 (6 bases). Trimming removed 1 base at V and 4 bases at J, with 10 bases between. There are 14 residues in the CDR3. CDR1 is MGHRA, CDR2 YSYEKL, per germline. The CDR3 sequence: CASSQGRVGETQYF. In nucleotides, the CDR3 is TGCGCCAGCAGCCAAGGGAGGGTAGGAGAGACCCAGTACTTC.

The sample holds many counts of this clonotype. The chain carries TRBV6-5 and TRBJ1-1; D uncertain. CDR1 is MNHEY, CDR2 SVGAGI, per germline. The CDR3 is 15 amino acids. V was pared by 0 bases and J by 5 bases, with 13 bases between. CDR3 sequence: CASSYSAGMRTEAFF. DNA for the CDR3: TGTGCCAGCAGTTACTCGGCGGGGATGAGAACTGAAGCTTTCTTT.

At least ten counts were recorded for this clonotype. The chain joins TRBV4-1 to TRBJ2-7, with D unresolved. V dropped 5 bases and J dropped 1 base, with 18 bases sitting between them. The germline V gene encodes CDR1 MGHRA and CDR2 YSYEKL. This CDR3 is built from 16 residues. The CDR3: CASSAQVAATSYEQYF. In DNA form, the CDR3 reads TGCGCCAGCAGCGCCCAGGTCGCTGCAACTTCCTACGAGCAGTACTTC.

To note about this clonotype: No conserved phenylalanine or tryptophan ends this CDR3, so it is likely a read error. It is unclear where the CDR3 begins or ends on the DNA, so no DNA is shown, and the CDR3 is as TCRdb lists it. The rearrangement uses TRBV9 and TRBJ2-5; the table names TRBD2, a call not compared with the DNA. Both ends counted, the CDR3 spans 9 residues. Germline CDR1 reads SGDLS; CDR2 reads YYNGEE. The CDR3 sequence is CARSSGSRV.

This clonotype showed up many times. The chain joins TRBV5-1 to TRBJ2-3; 8 nucleotides match TRBD2. The CDR3 extends over 16 amino acids. After removal of 2 bases from V and 0 bases from J, the junction contained 5 bases not matched to a gene. CDR1 is SGHRS, CDR2 YFSETQ, per germline. CDR3 in DNA: TGCGCCAGCAGCTTAGAGCGGGGGATTAGCACAGATACGCAGTATTTT. Translated: CASSLERGISTDTQYF.

The chain couples TRBV12-3 or TRBV12-4 to TRBJ1-4; tentatively, D is TRBD1 (6 bases). The CDR3 covers 15 residues. Trimming stripped 5 bases from V and 7 bases from J, with 17 bases between. The CDR3 spells CASSLRQGMTEKLFF. The CDR3 DNA reads as TGTGCCAGCAGTCTCCGCCAGGGGATGACTGAAAAACTGTTTTTT.

This clonotype was observed at least ten times. The CDR3 coding sequence is TGTGCCAGCAGCCAGGTTGCGGGGAGCTCTTCGACCTATGAGCAGTTCTTC. As protein: CASSQVAGSSSTYEQFF. This sequence joins TRBV3-1 and TRBJ2-1; perhaps TRBD2 as D (6 bases). The V and J ends lost 3 bases and 8 bases respectively, with 23 bases between them. The CDR3 length is 17 residues. From germline, CDR1 is LGHDT and CDR2 YNNKEL (reference sequence).

In this sample, this clonotype turned up a few times. The CDR3 DNA is TGTGCCAGCAGTAACCGGGACAGGGACACCTACGAGCAGTACTTC. Amino acids: CASSNRDRDTYEQYF. V gene TRBV6-5 combines with J gene TRBJ2-7; the match to TRBD1 covers 9 bases. Germline V CDR1 and CDR2: MNHEY, SVGAGI. The CDR3 totals 15 residues. Trimming removed 5 bases from V and 2 bases from J; junction bases left unmatched: 7.

V gene TRBV29-1 combines with J gene TRBJ2-5; D may be TRBD1 (6 bases). This CDR3 contains 12 residues. The germline V gene encodes CDR1 SQVTM and CDR2 ANQGSEA. The V gene lost 8 bases and the J gene lost 5 bases, with 15 bases spanning the gap. The CDR3 sequence is CSIRGTGETQYF. CDR3 in DNA: TGCAGCATTAGGGGGACGGGTGAGACCCAGTACTTC.

Regarding this clonotype: This clone may be a read error of a much larger clone one base away. The chain links TRBV20-1 to TRBJ2-7; 7 positions match TRBD1. Germline V gives CDR1 DFQATT, CDR2 SNEGSKA (reference sequence). The CDR3 length is 15 residues. This chain's CDR3 is CCAFHGGTDPYEQYF. For the CDR3, the DNA is TGCTGTGCTTTCCATGGTGGGACAGATCCCTACGAGCAGTACTTC.

Many counts were recorded for this clonotype. The chain couples TRBV7-2 to TRBJ2-1; 14 positions match TRBD2. The CDR3 is 12 amino acids. After removal of 5 bases from V and 16 bases from J, the junction contained 4 bases not matched to a gene. Germline-derived CDR1 and CDR2 are SGHTA and FQGNSA. CDR3 loop: CASSKTSGGVFF. DNA of the CDR3: TGTGCCAGCAGCAAGACTAGCGGGGGGGTTTTCTTC.

The sample holds a few counts of this clonotype. This chain joins TRBV18 and TRBJ2-7, with TRBD1 matching over 7 bases. Per germline, CDR1 KGHSH and CDR2 LQKENI. Unmatched junction bases numbered 7, after V lost 0 bases and J lost 2 bases. The CDR3 is 16 residues long. For the CDR3, the DNA is TGTGCCAGCTCACCACCCGACAGGGCTGCCACCTACGAGCAGTACTTC. Residues: CASSPPDRAATYEQYF.

V and J are TRBV27 and TRBJ2-7, with 11 bases fitting TRBD2. The germline gives CDR1 MNHEY, CDR2 SMNVEV (reference sequence). This CDR3 spans 19 amino acids. Losses at the gene ends were 4 bases for V and 4 bases for J; bases not matched to a gene: 18. CDR3 nucleotides: TGTGCCAGCAGTTCCCCGCTACTAGCGGGGGCCTCCACCGGTTACGAGCAGTACTTC. It is translated as CASSSPLLAGASTGYEQYF.

This clonotype was observed a handful of times. This rearrangement joins TRBV27 to TRBJ2-1; TRBD2 agrees at 8 bases. The CDR3 contains 16 residues. V lost 6 bases to trimming and J lost 1 base; unmatched junction nucleotides: 8. Germline lookup yields CDR1 MNHEY and CDR2 SMNVEV (reference sequence). The CDR3 bases are TGTGCCAGCAGCCGACGACTAGCGCTATCCTACAATGAGCAGTTCTTC. Protein sequence: CASSRRLALSYNEQFF.